This T cell receptor beta chain was found in a study of human T cells and chemical hapten exposure (dated by TCRdb to the early 2020s). Regarding the complete study: For sensitization, 2% DPC in acetone was applied to a roughly 2 cm by roughly 2 cm area of upper inner arm skin. Libraries were combined into a pool for sequencing, and differences in TCR yield between samples came mainly from small differences in library volumes within the pool. For TCR sequencing, blood came from 25 to 35 alopecia patients at anywhere from one to four time points (pre-sensitization, 2, 6 and 24 weeks). Patch testing was performed on the upper back with Finn chambers containing 0.01% DPC, and the patch tests were scored after 6 days according to International Contact Dermatitis Research Group standards. The study tracked peripheral blood TCR repertoire changes in vivo during primary and secondary sensitization to the hapten diphenylcyclopropenone (DPC) in alopecia patients. Blood samples were taken from patients before sensitization (week 0) and at 2, 6 and about 24 weeks after DPC sensitization. Throughout the roughly 24-week study period, patients were also given weekly therapeutic DPC doses on the scalp. Alopecia areata with under or over 50% scalp involvement, alopecia totalis and alopecia universalis were represented in the patient cohort, which was mostly female. The paper's findings and limits, for the study overall: After repeated subsampling, the strength of the expansion versus patch-test correlation and the threshold at which it became significant changed. Patch test score was positively correlated with the number of PT1 expanded TCRs, with significance at thresholds 8, 16 and 32 but not at 4. Significantly more large CDR3 similarity clusters were formed by expanded TCRs than by pre-sensitization or healthy control sets, consistent with antigen-driven responses. DPC sensitization did not change how many TCRs were above 1 in 1000 frequency, and no evidence was found of alterations in global repertoire structure. Because all patients had alopecia, a presumed autoimmune disease, the immune response of the patients might differ from that of healthy individuals.

Ten or more counts support this clonotype. Its antigen specificity is not known. One base away there is no much larger clone; base qualities are not given. The CDR3 holds 14 amino acids from the cysteine to the phenylalanine. Left in the record is the CDR3 DNA by itself, 42 bases read in frame from the first base. V is shortened by 1 base, J by 7 bases, and the region joining them spans 11 bases. The germline V gene yields MGHRA for CDR1 and YSYEKL for CDR2. The time point tag for this specimen amounts to: patch test 1, 2 weeks after DPC sensitization. According to the study, the label for this sample's treatment or condition signals: therapeutic diphenylcyclopropenone sensitization with weekly scalp DPC. Blood at each patch-test visit was drawn before the patch test was applied. To be eligible, patients had to be aged 18 to 70, diagnosed with alopecia and judged suitable for DPC therapy, while pregnant patients were excluded. Unfractionated whole blood was collected in Tempus Blood RNA tubes, and total RNA was extracted from that blood.

Library generation was performed with RACE. Sequencing was carried out with a NextSeq 500. During library preparation, unique molecular identifiers were attached to individual cDNA molecules so that TCRs could be counted in a quantitative, reproducible way. Each blood RNA sample was used to sequence both TCR alpha and TCR beta chains. On the study's bioinformatics: The median number of TCRs per sample was over 85,000, ranging from about 20,000 to 700,000. V, J and CDR3 annotation of the TCR reads was carried out using the Decombinator software suite. For the PS versus PT1 abundance plots, all samples were subsampled to the same number of TCRs (28,000). Expanded TCRs were defined as absent before sensitization and observed at least eight times at the 2-week time point. The public reads were quality trimmed at Q25 with fastp and then assembled into clones with MiXCR by TCRdb, keeping productive beta chains. All rows with the same CDR3 protein become a single entry with the most common DNA and genes. TCRdb's processing, not the authors', yielded these V and J calls. Within this sample are around 75,000 distinct CDR3 sequences, with about 11% of them counted one time only. The ten largest account for roughly 3.6% of the sample.

The clonotype comes from a woman aged 55-69 years with alopecia areata. Some clones in this sample may be carry-over from other donors' samples. This sequence uses TRBV4-1 and TRBJ2-1; the D segment could be TRBD1, given 6 matching bases. The source was whole blood, collected in connection with sensitization to the hapten diphenylcyclopropenone (DPC). The CDR3 in this case is CASSQVGAGNEQFF. In nucleotide form, the sequence is TGCGCCAGCAGCCAAGTGGGGGCTGGTAATGAGCAGTTCTTC.